These T cell receptor beta chains were read from a single sample in a study of shared clonotypes between healthy human individuals. Produced via immunoSEQ multiplex PCR; TCRdb's table is partial and in-frame only. The data show about 2 million clones, with approximately 95% seen just once and roughly 1% held by the top ten. The sequenced sample consisted of naive CD8+ T cells sorted from blood. The receptors derive from a man in his late teens or twenties in good health. The conserved cysteine and the conserved F or W are not part of the CDR3 here. Fields, in order: J gene, D gene, V gene, CDR3 protein. D genes are given only for firm matches.

TRBJ1-2 | . | TRBV9 | ASSARGANYGYT
TRBJ2-5 | . | TRBV10-3 | AISDMKETQY
TRBJ2-1 | TRBD2 | TRBV6-5 | ASSSVAGYNEQF
TRBJ2-3 | TRBD2 | TRBV4-1 | ASSQEVLERENTDTQY
TRBJ2-1 | . | TRBV19 | ASTGGDWTDSYNEQF
TRBJ2-1 | . | TRBV2 | ASSDLNSSYNEQF
TRBJ2-2 | TRBD1 | TRBV7-9 | ASSLKQGAVGELF
TRBJ2-7 | TRBD1 | TRBV27 | ASRLPRTGGGPHEQY
TRBJ1-4 | TRBD1 | TRBV6-6 | ASGQGAQANEKLF
TRBJ1-2 | . | TRBV2 | ASSEEDVYGYT
TRBJ1-1 | . | TRBV6-5 | ASSVSWNTEAF
TRBJ2-7 | . | TRBV27 | ASSPSGNGIYEQY
TRBJ2-1 | . | TRBV19 | ASSLGGEQF
TRBJ2-7 | . | TRBV4-1 | ASSQEAFSHYEQY
TRBJ2-3 | . | TRBV4-1 | ASSPPSQGSTDTQY
TRBJ2-1 | . | TRBV4-2 | ASSQDLGLEGYNEQF
TRBJ2-3 | . | TRBV4-1 | ASSQGSGITDTQY
TRBJ2-3 | . | TRBV5-6 | ASSLRGGTDTQY
TRBJ1-3 | . | TRBV11-2 | ASSLDGAAYTIY
TRBJ1-1 | . | TRBV19 | ASREGVYTEAF
TRBJ2-7 | . | TRBV27 | ASSADRLPYEQY
TRBJ1-4 | . | TRBV7-6 | ASSLTRLNEKLF
TRBJ2-2 | . | TRBV7-9 | ASSDRNTGELF
TRBJ2-2 | . | TRBV7-8 | ASSLNRDMINTGELF